This T cell receptor (beta chain) was sequenced during a study of blood T cell repertoires in COVID-19. Study background: COVID-19 samples collected from the United States, Italy and Spain covered acute and convalescent phases. T cells, B-cell-depleted T cells, or PBMCs supplied cDNA or gDNA.

Per the original methods: Reference gene primer amplification gave nucleated cell count estimates. Using immunoSEQ multiplex PCR, the repertoire was profiled, and TCRdb retains in-frame clones only, with some absent. For V, J and clone size, that table is used; D and trimming come from the DNA. The repertoire holds approximately 280,000 clones, around 89% seen once, with roughly 5% in the top ten. The source is a man in his forties with acute or convalescent COVID-19. The sequenced sample consisted of peripheral blood.

CDR3 residues: CASSLDSTGELFF. DNA of the CDR3: TGTGCCAGCAGCTTAGATTCAACCGGGGAGCTGTTTTTT. This chain links TRBV11-3 with TRBJ2-2; D remains unclear. This CDR3 contains 13 residues. The germline V gene encodes CDR1 SGHNT and CDR2 YENEEA. Trimming stripped 0 bases from V and 5 bases from J, with 4 bases between.